Each of the 4 T cell receptor beta chains below was sequenced from the same sample in a study of blood T cell repertoires in COVID-19. Only in-frame clones appear in the TCRdb table, and some are missing; sequencing was by immunoSEQ multiplex PCR. The table has roughly 120,000 clones, 85% to 90% seen once. What was sequenced was peripheral blood. Receptors originate from a woman aged 55-70 years with COVID-19, enrolled during active disease.

V gene TRBV4-1 combines with J gene TRBJ1-2; TRBD1 matches at 7 bases. Germline V lookup: CDR1 MGHRA, CDR2 YSYEKL. The CDR3 loop spans 14 amino acids. V shed 5 bases, J shed 6 bases, and the junction held 9 bases outside the gene matches. The CDR3 coding sequence is TGCGCCAGCAGCTCCCTCGGGAGGGGGCATGGCTACACCTTC. Protein product: CASSSLGRGHGYTF.

The chain uses TRBV5-6 and TRBJ1-1; no firm D call. Trimming pared 0 bases from V and 7 bases from J, leaving 7 bases between. In germline, CDR1 is SGHDT, CDR2 YYEEEE. The CDR3 has 12 amino acids. DNA for the CDR3: TGTGCCAGCAGCTTGGTCGAGGGTGAAGCTTTCTTT. Its protein is CASSLVEGEAFF. The whole variable domain, remainder taken from reference TRBV5-6 and TRBJ1-1, is DAGVTQSPTHLIKTRGQQVTLRCSPKSGHDTVSWYQQALGQGPQFIFQYYEEEERQRGNFPDRFSGHQFPNYSSELNVNALLLGDSALYLCASSLVEGEAFFGQGTRLTVV.

This rearrangement joins TRBV28 to TRBJ1-1; 7 bases are a match to TRBD1. From germline, CDR1 is MDHEN and CDR2 SYDVKM. With 8 bases clipped from V and 6 bases from J, the junction kept 18 bases outside the gene matches. The CDR3 sequence is 16 residues long. The CDR3 here is CASRNGNRGGSAEAFF. In DNA form, the CDR3 reads TGTGCCAGCCGCAATGGGAACAGGGGAGGTTCTGCTGAAGCTTTCTTT.

V and J are TRBV29-1 and TRBJ1-1; TRBD1 matches 7 bases. With V trimmed by 4 bases and J by 3 bases, 2 bases remained unmatched. Germline V gene lookup returns CDR1 SQVTM and CDR2 ANQGSEA. CDR3 length: 12 residues. The DNA for the CDR3 is TGCAGCGTTGGACAGGGTTACACTGAAGCTTTCTTT. This encodes CSVGQGYTEAFF.